This T cell receptor (beta chain) was profiled in a study of PD-L1 blockade in urothelial cancer (dated by TCRdb to 2016 to 2017). Regarding the complete study: Therapy was started in the mid-2010s for all patients, and atezolizumab 1,200 mg was administered intravenously every 3 weeks. Twenty-five of 29 patients were males with bladder-origin urothelial cancer, and 18 of 29 reported a prior smoking history. An ECOG performance status of 0 or 1 was recorded for the patients, and 0 to 3 prior chemotherapy regimens had been received by the patients. Blood samples were analyzed at two time points: 3 weeks after treatment start (second dose) and 6 weeks after treatment start. Blood samples gave a median of about 140,000 T cells and under 85,000 unique TCRs, with a median clonality of around 0.08. An exploratory multi-omic analysis was conducted of the somatic, immune and clinical correlates of response to PD-L1 blockade with atezolizumab in urothelial cancer. TCR sequencing covered pretreatment tumor samples and matched, serially collected peripheral blood taken before and after atezolizumab treatment. Progression-free survival longer than 6 months counted as durable clinical benefit, and TCR features were additionally tested against both progression-free and overall survival. In the same patients who had TCR sequencing, pretreatment tumors also underwent whole exome sequencing and RNA sequencing. Durable clinical benefit was achieved by nine patients and was not achieved by 20 patients. Some 30 patients had pretreatment blood TCR-seq, some 25 had at least one posttreatment blood collection, and some 25 had tumor TCR-seq.

Paper-wide results and their limitations: Because of the small sample size (n of about 29) and the many exploratory analyses performed, the results are intended to be regarded as hypothesis-generating. Improved progression-free and overall survival was found to be associated with pretreatment peripheral blood TCR clonality below the median. Among patients with durable benefit, tumor-associated TCR clones showed greater expansion in peripheral blood 3 weeks after treatment started (n ≈ 23, p = 0.022).

Each PCR received spiked-in synthetic TCR analog templates so that absolute template abundance could be estimated from read counts. The immunoSEQ assay was used to amplify TCRbeta CDR3 regions from genomic DNA with bias-controlled V and J gene primers. Sequencing of rearranged TCRbeta segments was performed at approximately 20X coverage. Per the original workflow: Clustering was used to correct sequencing errors, and CDR3s were annotated against IMGT to assign V, D and J genes. Only productive TCRbeta rearrangements were used in downstream analyses, excluding out-of-frame or stop-codon sequences. Clonality was computed as one minus Shannon entropy normalized by the log of the number of unique productive sequences. Fisher's exact test with Benjamini-Hochberg correction, at a threshold of adjusted p below 0.01, was used to find clones that differed between time points or between blood and tumor. As stored in TCRdb, this immuneACCESS dataset retains in-frame rearrangements with V and J assigned. A fraction of the clones does not appear; measured against another copy, unresolved V genes explain less than half of the discrepancy, and the remainder lacks a known reason. Clonal size and the V and J genes are those of that table, whereas D and trimming came from the DNA. The sample records 50,000 to 65,000 clones, 84% of which are singletons. In total, the top ten clones hold 5% to 7.5% of the sample.

To note about this clone: Its antigen has not been determined. There are no base qualities to consult, and no much larger clone falls within one base.

The CDR3, cysteine through phenylalanine, is 14 amino acids long. Of the read, only the CDR3 DNA is kept; its 42 bases are in frame from base 1. Looking up the germline V gene yields CDR1 SGHRS and CDR2 YFSETQ. The V end gives up 2 bases and the J end 6 bases, leaving 4 bases in the junction not matched to a gene. A total of under 35 patients with locally advanced or metastatic urothelial carcinoma, treated at Memorial Sloan Kettering on a trial protocol, made up the cohort. Peripheral blood mononuclear cells were collected from each patient pretreatment and during treatment, giving between 1 and 8 total time points per patient. The Qiagen DNeasy Blood extraction kit was used to purify genomic DNA from total PBMCs and tumor samples. PBMCs were collected pretreatment and during treatment, and were isolated and stored as previously described.

The sample here was PBMCs, taken around atezolizumab (anti-PD-L1) treatment. The chain couples TRBV5-1 to TRBJ1-2, and 10 junctional nucleotides match TRBD1. The receptor was isolated from a man aged 40-49 years with urothelial cancer. The sequenced DNA is TGCGCCAGCAGCTTCCCGGGGACAGGGGATGGCTACACCTTC. Its protein product is CASSFPGTGDGYTF.